This T cell receptor beta chain was recorded in a study of OX40 agonist ivuxolimab in advanced cancers. Trimming removed 2 bases from V and 3 bases from J; junction bases left unmatched: 12. Germline V CDR1 and CDR2: LGHNA, YNFKEQ. This CDR3 region has 18 residues. Clones were sequenced by immunoSEQ multiplex PCR, and TCRdb holds only the in-frame ones, with some missing. Of roughly 73,000 clones in the sample, 70% to 90% were seen once. The clonotype comes from an adult with an advanced solid tumor such as melanoma, head and neck, liver or kidney cancer. The specimen was CD4+ or CD8+ T cells sorted from blood, collected in a trial of the OX40 agonist ivuxolimab. The V gene is TRBV4-2, the J gene TRBJ2-7; 11 bases match TRBD2. The CDR3 bases are TGTGCCAGCAGCCAACTTGGGGTTACTAGCGGGGGCCTCTACGAGCAGTACTTC. Amino acid sequence: CASSQLGVTSGGLYEQYF.